These 7 T cell receptor beta chains share one sample of origin, sequenced in a study of shared clonotypes between healthy human individuals. CD45RO-negative, CCR7-selected cells formed the naive CD8 fraction, which excluded terminally differentiated effector memory CD45RA+ cells. Libraries were prepared by immunoSEQ multiplex PCR; TCRdb keeps only in-frame clonotypes and omits some of them. This sample has approximately 810,000 clones, with 80% to 95% found just once. Sequenced sample: naive CD8+ T cells sorted from blood. These receptors came from a man aged 30-40 years in good health.

The V and J genes are TRBV2 and TRBJ1-1, with a tentative D call TRBD1 (5 bases). Trimming stripped 6 bases from V and 8 bases from J, with 19 bases between. Germline loops: CDR1 SNHLY, CDR2 FYNNEI. CDR3 size: 14 residues. CDR3 sequence: CASRNRGTSPEAFF. CDR3 nucleotides: TGTGCCAGCAGGAATAGGGGAACCTCTCCGGAAGCTTTCTTT.

This clone appeared a single time. The chain uses TRBV27 and TRBJ2-1; D unclear. V shed 3 bases and J shed 6 bases, with 9 bases lying between them. Germline lookup yields CDR1 MNHEY and CDR2 SMNVEV (reference sequence). The CDR3 contains 13 residues. The CDR3 DNA is TGTGCCAGCAGTTTCTCTTTAATCAATGAGCAGTTCTTC. This codes for CASSFSLINEQFF.

The DNA for the CDR3 is TGTGCCAGCAGCTCCGGGACAACTAGCACAGATACGCAGTATTTT. It codes for CASSSGTTSTDTQYF. The chain employs TRBV9 and TRBJ2-3; maybe TRBD1 (6 bases). CDR1 and CDR2 (germline): SGDLS, YYNGEE. The V gene lost 4 bases and the J gene lost 0 bases, with 12 bases spanning the gap. This CDR3 has 15 residues.

The chain has TRBV5-1 and TRBJ2-5; D perhaps matches TRBD1 (5 bases). Between the trimmed V and J ends, which lost 3 bases and 5 bases, there was a span of 11 bases. Germline CDR1 reads SGHRS; CDR2 reads YFSETQ. The CDR3 covers 13 residues. The DNA of the CDR3 is TGCGCCAGCAGCTCAGGGTTAACTGAGACCCAGTACTTC. It specifies CASSSGLTETQYF.

The chain is built from TRBV28 and TRBJ1-1, with unresolved D. The V and J ends lost 2 bases and 7 bases respectively, with 11 bases between them. Germline values: CDR1 MDHEN, CDR2 SYDVKM. The CDR3 consists of 13 residues. CDR3 in amino acids: CASSLVRSDEAFF. CDR3 nucleotide sequence: TGTGCCAGCAGTTTAGTGAGGTCGGATGAAGCTTTCTTT.

This chain joins TRBV6-1 and TRBJ2-7; 11 bases match TRBD2. The junction had 7 bases not matched to a gene; V was cut back by 2 bases and J by 4 bases. In germline, CDR1 is MNHNS, CDR2 SASEGT. This CDR3 has 16 amino acids. The CDR3 DNA follows: TGTGCCAGCAGTGAACTGGCTAGCGGGAGGTTGTACGAGCAGTACTTC. Its protein is CASSELASGRLYEQYF.

V usage is TRBV28 and J usage is TRBJ1-1, with D possibly TRBD1 on 5 matching bases. CDR3 length: 17 amino acids. Trimming left V 3 bases short and J 0 bases short, with 17 bases between. Germline lookup yields CDR1 MDHEN and CDR2 SYDVKM. In DNA, the CDR3 is TGTGCCAGCAGTTTCTCCGGGACGGACTATGTGAACACTGAAGCTTTCTTT. Amino acid sequence: CASSFSGTDYVNTEAFF.